Shown below are 26 T cell receptor beta chains from a single sample sequenced in a study of early stage breast cancer tumors. Repertoires were generated with immunoSEQ multiplex PCR, while TCRdb's copy carries only in-frame clones and drops some. Of approximately 20,000 clones in the sample, 70% to 80% are singletons; the top ten hold roughly 26%. The specimen sequenced was blood. The receptors originated from a person aged 55-75 years with breast cancer.

This chain uses TRBV5-1 with TRBJ1-5, with D possibly matching TRBD1 (5 bases). V was trimmed by 2 bases and J by 7 bases, leaving 10 bases between them. Germline lookup yields CDR1 SGHRS and CDR2 YFSETQ. The CDR3 contains 13 residues. CDR3 nucleotides: TGCGCCAGCAGCTTAGGGAGGGACCAGCCCCAGCATTTT. Protein product: CASSLGRDQPQHF.

The rearrangement links TRBV5-1 to TRBJ2-3; 8 bases are a match to TRBD2. Losses at the gene ends were 1 base for V and 3 bases for J; bases not matched to a gene: 16. The CDR3 contains 19 residues. Germline CDR1 and CDR2: SGHRS and YFSETQ. CDR3 sequence reads: CASSLTGSGAMGVTDTQYF. CDR3 nucleotide sequence: TGCGCCAGCAGCTTGACTGGTAGCGGGGCGATGGGAGTTACAGATACGCAGTATTTT.

V and J are TRBV4-1 and TRBJ2-2; D is uncertain. There are 15 residues in the CDR3. Germline lookup yields CDR1 MGHRA and CDR2 YSYEKL. Trimming removed 1 base from V and 0 bases from J, with 6 bases in between. The CDR3 sequence is CASSQGHANTGELFF. CDR3 in DNA: TGCGCCAGCAGCCAAGGGCACGCGAACACCGGGGAGCTGTTTTTT.

The table lists this clone with a count of one. The rearrangement links TRBV6-1 to TRBJ2-1; 10 bases match TRBD2. V lost 2 bases and J lost 4; bases outside the gene matches: 5. The germline V gene has CDR1 MNHNS and CDR2 SASEGT. CDR3 length equals 16 residues. CDR3 protein: CASSESPSGGYNEQFF. The CDR3 DNA is TGTGCCAGCAGTGAATCCCCTAGCGGGGGTTACAATGAGCAGTTCTTC.

The rearrangement links TRBV7-9 to TRBJ1-1, with unresolved D. CDR3 length equals 13 residues. V gave up 0 bases and J gave up 1 base, with 3 bases separating them. Germline V gene data show CDR1 as SEHNR and CDR2 as FQNEAQ (reference sequence). CDR3 residues: CASSLAGNTEAFF. The CDR3, as DNA: TGTGCCAGCAGCTTAGCAGGGAACACTGAAGCTTTCTTT.

The J gene is TRBJ1-2, the V gene TRBV19, with 11 bases matching TRBD1. CDR3 length: 17 amino acids. After removal of 5 bases from V and 6 bases from J, the junction contained 14 bases not matched to a gene. Germline CDR1 and CDR2: LNHDA and SQIVND (reference sequence). CDR3 in DNA: TGTGCCAGTAGTGGGGAACTAGGACAGGGGGCGTTAGATGGCTACACCTTC. This encodes CASSGELGQGALDGYTF.

This clone is classed as medium-sized. This chain links TRBV4-2 with TRBJ2-4; 9 bases agree with TRBD1. V shed 3 bases and J 6 bases; nucleotides not matched to a gene: 0. Looked up from germline, CDR1 is LGHNA and CDR2 is YNFKEQ. The CDR3 runs 13 residues. Here the CDR3 reads CASSQDRGNIQYF. CDR3 in DNA: TGTGCCAGCAGCCAGGACAGGGGAAACATTCAGTACTTC.

The rearrangement uses TRBV7-9 and TRBJ1-1; tentatively, D is TRBD1 (6 bases). This CDR3 comprises 13 residues. Germline-derived CDR1 and CDR2 are SEHNR and FQNEAQ (reference sequence). The V end lost 7 bases, the J end lost 4 bases, and 13 bases lay between the germline ends. This CDR3 reads CASTLDRFTEAFF. The CDR3 bases are TGTGCCAGCACCCTCGACAGGTTCACTGAAGCTTTCTTT. Filled out from reference TRBV7-9 and TRBJ1-1, the complete variable domain reads DTGVSQNPRHKITKRGQNVTFRCDPISEHNRLYWYRQTLGQGPEFLTYFQNEAQLEKSRLLSDRFSAERPKGSFSTLEIQRTEQGDSAMYLCASTLDRFTEAFFGQGTRLTVV.

This chain joins TRBV27 and TRBJ2-1, with 7 positions matching TRBD2. V lost 5 bases, J lost 5 bases, and 12 bases stayed unmatched. The CDR3 runs to 16 residues. Germline CDR1 is MNHEY and CDR2 is SMNVEV (reference sequence). The CDR3 DNA sequence: TGTGCCAGCAGTCCGCCTATCCGGGACTACCACAATGAGCAGTTCTTC. This codes for CASSPPIRDYHNEQFF.

This clone has more than one count but fewer than ten. The chain uses TRBV7-9 and TRBJ2-5; TRBD1 matches at 7 bases. Germline lookup yields CDR1 SEHNR and CDR2 FQNEAQ (reference sequence). The V segment lost 9 bases and the J segment 5 bases; nucleotides outside the gene matches: 9. This CDR3 spans 13 amino acids. The DNA of the CDR3 is TGTGCCAGTAGAGACAGGGCGGGTGAGACCCAGTACTTC. Translation gives CASRDRAGETQYF.

The chain combines TRBV27 with TRBJ2-1; TRBD2 might be the D (6 bases). The CDR3 covers 16 residues. CDR1 MNHEY and CDR2 SMNVEV come from the germline V gene (reference sequence). Trimming stripped 3 bases from V and 9 bases from J, with 21 bases between. The CDR3, as DNA: TGTGCCAGCAGTTTCTACGGTTCGAATCTAGCGTCTGAGCAGTTCTTC. This encodes CASSFYGSNLASEQFF.

This chain joins TRBV10-3 and TRBJ2-2; the D is unclear. V lost 3 bases, J lost 5 bases, and 4 bases lay in between. Germline V gives CDR1 ENHRY, CDR2 SYGVKD. The length of the CDR3 is 12 residues. The chain's CDR3 is CAISDTTGELFF. CDR3 DNA sequence: TGTGCCATCAGTGACACGACCGGGGAGCTGTTTTTT.

The chain links TRBV4-2 to TRBJ2-3; D is unclear. This CDR3 comprises 14 residues. V lost 1 base and J lost 6, with 11 bases in between. Germline V lookup: CDR1 LGHNA, CDR2 YNFKEQ. The CDR3 loop reads CASSQGTGSDTQYF. The CDR3 coding sequence is TGTGCCAGCAGCCAAGGTACGGGTTCGGATACGCAGTATTTT.

The chain carries TRBV2 and TRBJ1-5, with 9 bases that match TRBD1. The germline CDR1 and CDR2 sequences are SNHLY and FYNNEI. The junction had 5 bases not matched to a gene; V was cut back by 5 bases and J by 6 bases. This CDR3 region has 14 residues. Written as DNA, the CDR3 is TGTGCCAGCAGTAATGGACAGGGGACTCAGCCCCAGCATTTT. Protein sequence: CASSNGQGTQPQHF.

The chain carries TRBV6-5 and TRBJ2-2; D is unresolved. V lost 2 bases and J 8 bases, leaving 12 bases between the germline ends. Germline V lookup: CDR1 MNHEY, CDR2 SVGAGI. The CDR3 runs to 14 residues. In nucleotides, the CDR3 is TGTGCCAGCAGTTACGGCCGCTTGGCGGGGGAGCTGTTTTTT. Translated, it gives CASSYGRLAGELFF.

The chain couples TRBV9 to TRBJ1-1; D ambiguous. Trimming took 4 bases from V and 1 from J, leaving 14 bases between them. Per the germline V gene, CDR1 is SGDLS and CDR2 is YYNGEE. CDR3 length equals 15 residues. The CDR3 is CASSPRGPGNTEAFF. CDR3 nucleotides: TGTGCCAGCAGCCCCCGAGGCCCCGGGAACACTGAAGCTTTCTTT.

This chain uses TRBV25-1 with TRBJ1-1; D not certain. This CDR3 comprises 15 residues. V lost 3 bases and J 6 bases, leaving 17 bases between the germline ends. The germline V gene has CDR1 MGHDK and CDR2 SYGVNS. The CDR3 DNA is TGTGCCAGCAGTGATATAGGCAGAGGCCTTTCTGAAGCTTTCTTT. Protein product: CASSDIGRGLSEAFF.

This clone was counted a few times. The V and J genes are TRBV7-9 and TRBJ2-7; 9 nucleotides align to TRBD1. Losses at the gene ends were 1 base for V and 5 bases for J; bases not matched to a gene: 6. CDR3 length: 15 amino acids. Germline assignment: CDR1 SEHNR and CDR2 FQNEAQ (reference sequence). CDR3 DNA: TGTGCCAGCAGCTTAGGGACAGGGGTTGTGAACGAGCAGTACTTC. Encoded protein: CASSLGTGVVNEQYF.

The J gene is TRBJ2-1, the V gene TRBV10-3, with TRBD1 matching 10 bases. The CDR3 runs to 17 residues. Germline V CDR1 and CDR2: ENHRY, SYGVKD. V trimming: 10 bases; J trimming: 2 bases; junction bases outside the gene matches: 14. The CDR3 DNA follows: TGTGCCAGCGGCGGCCTCGGACAGGGGGAAACCTACAATGAGCAGTTCTTC. Its protein product is CASGGLGQGETYNEQFF.

The rearrangement joins TRBV11-3 to TRBJ2-2, with D uncertain. This CDR3 has 14 residues. The V end was cut by 1 base, the J end by 5 bases, with 8 bases between. CDR1 SGHNT and CDR2 YENEEA come from the germline V gene. The CDR3 reads CASSLVAETGELFF. The DNA for the CDR3 is TGTGCCAGCAGCTTAGTGGCGGAAACCGGGGAGCTGTTTTTT.

This clone was picked up a small number of times. The J gene is TRBJ2-7, the V gene TRBV6-5; 8 bases line up with TRBD1. The CDR3 runs 13 residues. Germline V gene sequence: CDR1 MNHEY, CDR2 SVGAGI. Losses at the gene ends were 7 bases for V and 2 bases for J; bases not matched to a gene: 4. DNA for the CDR3: TGTGCCAGCAAAGGGGACAGGACCTACGAGCAGTACTTC. Translation gives CASKGDRTYEQYF.

The rearrangement joins TRBV19 to TRBJ2-2; 10 bases agree with TRBD2. J lost 6 bases, V lost 7 bases, and 8 bases had no gene match. This CDR3 comprises 15 residues. From germline, CDR1 is LNHDA and CDR2 SQIVND (reference sequence). The CDR3 DNA reads as TGTGCCAGTACGGAGACTAGCGGGTCAGCCGGGGAGCTGTTTTTT. Protein sequence: CASTETSGSAGELFF. Together with reference TRBV19 and TRBJ2-2, the CDR3 gives the full variable domain: DGGITQSPKYLFRKEGQNVTLSCEQNLNHDAMYWYRQDPGQGLRLIYYSQIVNDFQKGDIAEGYSVSREKKESFPLTVTSAQKNPTAFYLCASTETSGSAGELFFGEGSRLTVL.

J is TRBJ2-5 and V is TRBV2, with 8 bases that match TRBD2. The V gene end was trimmed by 3 bases and the J gene end by 4 bases; junction bases not matched to a gene: 7. The germline V gene encodes CDR1 SNHLY and CDR2 FYNNEI. The CDR3 runs 15 residues. In nucleotides, the CDR3 is TGTGCCAGCAGTGACCTCTGGACTAGCTCAGAGACCCAGTACTTC. Residues: CASSDLWTSSETQYF.

V is TRBV6-1 and J is TRBJ1-1, with 11 positions matching TRBD1. The CDR3 extends over 14 amino acids. The V gene end was trimmed by 4 bases and the J gene end by 5 bases; junction bases not matched to a gene: 3. Germline CDR1 reads MNHNS; CDR2 reads SASEGT. CDR3 nucleotides: TGTGCCAGCAGTGTGGACAGGGGGCGTACTGAAGCTTTCTTT. This translates into CASSVDRGRTEAFF.

The chain couples TRBV11-1 to TRBJ2-3, with D hard to call. Trimming took 7 bases from V and 2 from J, leaving 16 bases between them. The CDR3 has 15 amino acids. CDR1 is SGHAT and CDR2 is FQDESV in the germline V gene (reference sequence). CDR3 sequence reads: CASTPLGADTDTQYF. The DNA for the CDR3 is TGTGCCAGCACCCCCCTAGGAGCAGACACAGATACGCAGTATTTT.

V usage is TRBV6-6 and J usage is TRBJ1-5, with unresolved D. V gave up 0 bases and J gave up 5 bases, with 5 bases separating them. CDR3 length equals 13 residues. Germline V lookup: CDR1 MNHNY, CDR2 SVGAGI (reference sequence). CDR3 in amino acids: CASSYSTYQPQHF. The CDR3 bases are TGTGCCAGCAGTTACTCGACCTATCAGCCCCAGCATTTT.